The source of this TCR beta chain is a study of blood T cell repertoires in COVID-19. As for the study in general: Acute and convalescent COVID-19 specimens originated in the United States, Italy and Spain.

The CDR3 loop spans 15 amino acids. The germline V gene encodes CDR1 MNHNS and CDR2 SASEGT. The trim removed 2 bases at V and 5 bases at J, leaving 6 bases unmatched. Using immunoSEQ multiplex PCR, the repertoire was profiled, and TCRdb retains in-frame clones only, with some absent. The repertoire holds about 57,000 clones, with around 80% as singletons. Participant age was about 18 to 89 years, and participants resided in 24 US areas. The chain links TRBV6-1 to TRBJ2-5; TRBD1 agrees at 9 bases. The sequence was obtained from a woman aged 35 to 49 with acute COVID-19. Sequenced material: PBMCs or T cells enriched from blood (not recorded which). The CDR3: CASSEQTGGLETQYF. The CDR3 DNA reads as TGTGCCAGCAGTGAACAGACAGGGGGACTGGAGACCCAGTACTTC.